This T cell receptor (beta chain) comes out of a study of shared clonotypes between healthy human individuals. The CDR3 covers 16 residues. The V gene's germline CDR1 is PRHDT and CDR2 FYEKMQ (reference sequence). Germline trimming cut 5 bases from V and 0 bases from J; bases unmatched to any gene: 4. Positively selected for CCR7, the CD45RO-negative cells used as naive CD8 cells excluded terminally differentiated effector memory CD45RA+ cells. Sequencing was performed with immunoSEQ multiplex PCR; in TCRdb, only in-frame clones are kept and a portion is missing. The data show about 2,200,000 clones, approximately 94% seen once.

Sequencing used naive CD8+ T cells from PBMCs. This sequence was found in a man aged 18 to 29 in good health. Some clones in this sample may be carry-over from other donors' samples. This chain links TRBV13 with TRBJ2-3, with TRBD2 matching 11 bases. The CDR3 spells CASSTRTSGSTDTQYF. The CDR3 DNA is TGTGCCAGCAGCACCCGGACTAGCGGGAGCACAGATACGCAGTATTTT.